The 5 T cell receptor beta chains listed next were all sequenced from one sample in a study of T cell repertoires in cytomegalovirus infection. MiXCR was run by TCRdb on the reads, yielding one entry per CDR3 protein. This table has about 830,000 distinct CDR3 sequences, approximately 29% appearing once. Their antigen targets remain unknown. The source material was cultured CD8+ T cells from PBMCs, sampled from culture after CMV antigen stimulation. Receptors were obtained from a human donor in good health (CMV status not recorded). Some clones in this sample may be carry-over from other donors' samples.

The rearrangement joins TRBV2 to TRBJ1-4; no firm D call. The CDR3 has 11 amino acids. Germline V gene data show CDR1 as SNHLY and CDR2 as FYNNEI. V dropped 7 bases and J dropped 8 bases, with 8 bases sitting between them. CDR3 amino acids: CASIGREKLFF. The DNA for the CDR3 is TGTGCCAGCATTGGGAGGGAAAAACTGTTTTTT.

This chain links TRBV19 with TRBJ2-7; 9 nucleotides line up with TRBD1. V lost 3 bases, J lost 7 bases, and 7 bases stayed unmatched. Germline CDR1 is LNHDA and CDR2 is SQIVND (reference sequence). The CDR3 totals 14 residues. Here the CDR3 DNA reads TGTGCCAGTAGTATGTGGACAGGGGAAAGGGAGCAGTACTTC. Its protein is CASSMWTGEREQYF. The full variable domain, with the rest looked up from reference TRBV19 and TRBJ2-7, is DGGITQSPKYLFRKEGQNVTLSCEQNLNHDAMYWYRQDPGQGLRLIYYSQIVNDFQKGDIAEGYSVSREKKESFPLTVTSAQKNPTAFYLCASSMWTGEREQYFGPGTRLTVT.

A word on this clonotype: A much larger clone sits a single nucleotide away, making a read error possible. J is TRBJ2-1 and V is TRBV27, with D possibly being TRBD1 (6 bases). Germline lookup yields CDR1 MNHEY and CDR2 SMNVEV (reference sequence). The CDR3 runs to 14 residues. The CDR3 sequence is CANSLVGTYNEQFF. CDR3 in DNA: TGTGCCAACAGTTTGGTCGGGACATACAATGAGCAGTTCTTC.

V and J are TRBV2 and TRBJ2-2, with 9 positions matching TRBD2. Trimming removed 3 bases from V and 4 bases from J; junction bases left unmatched: 9. CDR3 size: 17 residues. Germline CDR1 and CDR2: SNHLY and FYNNEI. The CDR3 DNA sequence: TGTGCCAGCAGTGAGATTAGCGGGGGTCCGGGCACCGGGGAGCTGTTTTTT. It codes for CASSEISGGPGTGELFF.

Turning to this clonotype: A single base separates this from a much larger clone, so it may be a read error. The chain recombines TRBV7-8 with TRBJ2-6; 10 bases match TRBD2. CDR1 is SGHVS and CDR2 is FQNEAQ in the germline V gene. This CDR3 contains 18 residues. CDR3 DNA sequence: TGTGTCAGCAGCTTAGCGGGGGGCAACACGGCTGGGGCCAACGTCCTGACTTTC. Translated: CVSSLAGGNTAGANVLTF.